The clone carrying this T cell receptor (beta chain) was seen at least ten times. The data stem from a study of T-cell reconstitution after alpha-beta-depleted transplantation in children. Construction of the TCRbeta library involved unique molecular identifiers. MiXCR, applied by TCRdb to the PCR reads, yields one record per CDR3 protein. The profile covers 170,000 or so distinct CDR3 sequences, with about 6.4% appearing a single time and roughly 3% taken by the ten largest. V lost 3 bases and J 2 bases, leaving 8 bases between the germline ends. This CDR3 has 12 residues. CDR1 is SQVTM, CDR2 ANQGSEA, per germline.

The rearrangement links TRBV29-1 to TRBJ2-7; D is uncertain. This receptor was obtained from a human donor who donated a stem cell graft to a child with Wiskott-Aldrich syndrome. Sample: PBMCs from the stem cell graft donor, taken from the stem cell graft. CDR3 nucleotides: TGCAGCGTTGAGATCGGGCCCTACGAGCAGTACTTC. Its translation: CSVEIGPYEQYF.